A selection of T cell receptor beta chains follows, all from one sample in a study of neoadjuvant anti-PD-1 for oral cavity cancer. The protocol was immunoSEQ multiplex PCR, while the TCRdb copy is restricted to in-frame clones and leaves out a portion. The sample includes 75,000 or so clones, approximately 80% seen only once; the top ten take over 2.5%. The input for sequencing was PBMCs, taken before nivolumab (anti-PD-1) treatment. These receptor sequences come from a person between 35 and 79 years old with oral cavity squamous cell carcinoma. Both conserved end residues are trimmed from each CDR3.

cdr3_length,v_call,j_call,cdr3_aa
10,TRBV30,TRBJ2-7,AWSRQGYEQY
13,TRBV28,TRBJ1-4,ASSPTGGLNEKLF
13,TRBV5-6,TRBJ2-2,ASSRPKGNTGELF
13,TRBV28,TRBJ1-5,ASSGDSFGNQPQH
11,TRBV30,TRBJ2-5,AWSDGLGETQY
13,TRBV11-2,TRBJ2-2,ASSLSHRESGELF
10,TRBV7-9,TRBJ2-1,ASSLEGNEQF
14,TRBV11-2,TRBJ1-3,ASSQQISGGGNTIY
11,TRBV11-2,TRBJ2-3,ASSFTRTDTQY
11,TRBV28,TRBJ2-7,ASSLPTGYEQY
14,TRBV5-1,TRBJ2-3,ASSLPGGDGTDTQY
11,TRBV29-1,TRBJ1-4,SVERTGGEKLF
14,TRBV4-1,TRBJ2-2,ASSQDPTLNTGELF
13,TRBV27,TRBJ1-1,ASSSNQGPGTEAF
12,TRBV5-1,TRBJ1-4,ASKRGQTNEKLF
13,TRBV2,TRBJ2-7,ASSETSTVFYEQY
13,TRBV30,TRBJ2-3,AWSVQGTATDTQY
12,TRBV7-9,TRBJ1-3,ASSLGGSGNTIY
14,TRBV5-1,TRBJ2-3,ASKGYAGGYTDTQY
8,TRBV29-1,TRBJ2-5,SADQETQY
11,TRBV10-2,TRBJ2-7,ASQRGNSYEQY
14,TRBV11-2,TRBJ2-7,ASSLGASGSVYEQY